The rows below give T cell receptor beta chains drawn from one sample of a study of T cell responses to AZD1222 COVID-19 vaccine. TCRdb's copy holds only in-frame clones and misses some; the assay was immunoSEQ multiplex PCR. The sample shows 110,000 or so clones, 85% to 90% of them seen only once. The sample was peripheral blood, taken 28 days after the second AZD1222 dose. Receptors originate from an adult who received the AZD1222 COVID-19 vaccine. Each CDR3 is given with its conserved first and last residue.

CDR3,V
CASSPPLGASSGNTIYF,TRBV18
CSALDRASNQPQHF,TRBV29-1
CASSLSGSGTGELFF,TRBV5-1
CARTSGGQETQYF,TRBV2
CASSYSGQAWHGYTF,TRBV6-5
CASSLSQGGNEQFF,TRBV7-8
CASSFATGTNYGYTF,TRBV9
CAISERSGNENTQYF,TRBV10-3
CASSLTGGNQPQHF,TRBV5-4
CASSLARITEAFF,TRBV5-1
CASSQDGVYYGYTF,TRBV4-1
CASSFGPGEHNEQFF,TRBV11-3
CASSRPTQGAYYGYTF,TRBV4-2
CASSQVRHNEQFF,TRBV3-1/TRBV3-2
CASAKRDAPSGANVLTF,TRBV7-8
CASSSQGGGYNSPLHF,TRBV7-9
CASSIGSTGGESPLHF,TRBV19
CASSIRTGQEKLFF,TRBV19
CASSFLGNQPQHF,TRBV7-2
CSARKGEAFF,TRBV20-1
CASSLGGVSSYNSPLHF,TRBV7-9
CASSSPPGGLGYGYTF,TRBV28
CASSLEPYRLAGGGVGEQFF,TRBV11-2
CASSQDLAGASYEQYF,TRBV3-1/TRBV3-2
CASSVGDARGNSPLHF,TRBV9
CATSPRVTGTEQYF,TRBV15
CASSQAPGGVTEAFF,TRBV3-1/TRBV3-2
CASSFPLGGGTGVTEAFF,TRBV7-6
CASRQDRGGNTIYF,TRBV19
CASSTLLLPSGSHEQFF,TRBV7-9
CASSLPGQGSYEQYF,TRBV3-1/TRBV3-2
CASSLAFGTGHDQPQHF,TRBV7-2
CASTLSLSGGNGYTF,TRBV5-1
CASSTTLGLVDTDTQYF,TRBV28
CAWTRSRGQPQHF,TRBV30
CASSLTAGEAFF,TRBV6-5
CASSVGGPLEAFF,TRBV9
CASSLDRSYGYTF,TRBV5-1
CASSLLSSNRLFF,TRBV7-3
CASSFTGASPLHF,TRBV27
CATRQGYRGYGYTF,TRBV24-1
CASSPGRYTDTQYF,TRBV3-1/TRBV3-2
CASSISDSNEQYF,TRBV19
CASSPGGASVRHF,TRBV27
CASSLLHGLTGNTIYF,TRBV3-1/TRBV3-2
CASSLFGMNTEAFF,TRBV7-3
CASSYSSTGRGYTF,TRBV6-5
CASMRLGVNNEQFF,TRBV2
CASSSDRATEAFF,TRBV5-4
CASSLGTSPINEQFF,TRBV27
CASSGTGVSYEQYF,TRBV5-1
CASSLLGGIYEQYF,TRBV7-3
CATSSDRQGTLSSGNTIYF,TRBV15
CASRPRASNYGYTF,TRBV3-1/TRBV3-2
CATSDSPLAHTQYF,TRBV24-1
CASSSQGVEQYF,TRBV19
CASSLVPGLSVNTGELFF,TRBV5-5